Listed here is a single T cell receptor beta chain. Generated by immunoSEQ multiplex PCR, the TCRdb table keeps only in-frame clones and is missing some. This table has 130,000 or so clones, roughly nine tenths appearing once. Germline CDR1 MNHNY, CDR2 SVGAGI (reference sequence). With 4 bases removed from V and 3 bases from J, the gap between germline ends came to 19 bases. The CDR3 is 16 amino acids. The data are from a study of control samples from healthy donors and cancer patients. The origin of this receptor is a man younger than 35 in good health. Input material: blood. The chain employs TRBV6-6 and TRBJ2-7; D might be TRBD1 (6 bases). CDR3 loop: CASSWTGQTIVYEQYF. The DNA for the CDR3 is TGTGCCAGCAGTTGGACCGGACAGACGATAGTCTACGAGCAGTACTTC.